The rows below give T cell receptor beta chains drawn from one sample of a study of T-cell memory formation after mild COVID-19. One entry per CDR3 protein, called by TCRdb with MiXCR from the 5' RACE reads. The table lists some 350,000 distinct CDR3 sequences, 10% to 15% of them singletons. The sequenced sample consisted of PBMCs or a T cell subset sorted from them (not recorded which). The receptors stem from a man between 18 and 29 years old who had mild COVID-19 (a few samples of this study predate the infection). Cell type and time point are not known. Both conserved end residues are part of each CDR3.

cdr3_aa	v_call	cdr3_length
CSARDPLGGGVVDTQYF	TRBV20-1	17
CAIRDHAGGPTDTQYF	TRBV10-3	16
CASSLPAVSNEKLFF	TRBV7-9	15
CASSYSQGANSPLHF	TRBV6-6	15
CASSRGVYRGPGNTEAFF	TRBV28	18
CASREGTGENQPQHF	TRBV5-1	15
CASSVEGTNEKLFF	TRBV9	14
CSATRDEQFF	TRBV20-1	10
CASSQLADDTDTQYF	TRBV3-1	15
CASSLQGSGNQPQHF	TRBV12-3/TRBV12-4	15
CASSQTVSLAGDFTDTQYF	TRBV7-3	19
CASSTRRTAIGETQYF	TRBV7-9	16
CASSQEGPLEQYF	TRBV3-1	13
CASSPSHRGDTEAFF	TRBV5-1	15
CASSLSGTSGTGELFF	TRBV7-2	16
CASRSGTSDAPRQYF	TRBV9	15
CASIGTGINSPLHF	TRBV7-9	14